The 9 T cell receptor beta chains given below trace back to one sample, sequenced in a study of T-cell reconstitution after alpha-beta-depleted transplantation in children. TCRbeta library preparation incorporated unique molecular identifiers. TCRdb recomputed calls from the PCR reads with MiXCR, one row per CDR3 protein. The data contain a few hundred thousand distinct CDR3 sequences, 25% to 30% of them singletons. The input for sequencing was PBMCs, taken before TCRalphabeta/CD19-depleted stem cell transplant. Every receptor here comes from a boy younger than two with Wiskott-Aldrich syndrome, due to receive a stem cell transplant.

This clonotype was picked up a small number of times. The V gene is TRBV12-3 or TRBV12-4, the J gene TRBJ2-5; 10 bases map to TRBD1. This CDR3 comprises 16 residues. V gave up 1 base and J gave up 10 bases; unmatched junction bases: 12. In nucleotides, the CDR3 is TGTGCCAGCAGTTTAGTTGGCGTTGACAGGGGGCTCATCCAGTACTTC. Translating gives CASSLVGVDRGLIQYF.

This clonotype was found once. The chain uses TRBV6-1 and TRBJ2-3; perhaps TRBD2 as D (5 bases). Trimming took 10 bases from V and 0 from J, leaving 8 bases between them. CDR3 size: 12 residues. Germline V gene sequence: CDR1 MNHNS, CDR2 SASEGT. The CDR3 loop reads CATRTSTDTQYF. DNA for the CDR3: TGTGCCACCCGGACTAGCACAGATACGCAGTATTTT.

This clonotype came up a few times. The J gene is TRBJ2-1, the V gene TRBV5-1; 11 positions agree with TRBD2. Losses at the gene ends were 4 bases for V and 7 bases for J; bases not matched to a gene: 10. This CDR3 contains 16 residues. Germline loops: CDR1 SGHRS, CDR2 YFSETQ. CDR3 residues: CASSPPSSGRANEQFF. The CDR3 DNA reads TGCGCCAGCAGCCCCCCCAGTAGCGGGAGGGCGAATGAGCAGTTCTTC.

This clonotype came up a few times. This rearrangement joins TRBV4-1 to TRBJ2-5; TRBD2 agrees at 11 bases. CDR1 is MGHRA and CDR2 is YSYEKL in the germline V gene. The CDR3 covers 17 residues. V lost 4 bases and J lost 4; bases outside the gene matches: 11. The CDR3: CASSRISGRALRETQYF. CDR3 in DNA: TGCGCCAGCAGCCGCATTAGCGGGAGGGCCTTAAGAGAGACCCAGTACTTC.

The gene calls are TRBV14 and TRBJ1-6; maybe TRBD1 (6 bases). The CDR3 consists of 14 residues. Trimming left V 4 bases short and J 5 bases short, with 9 bases between. Germline V lookup: CDR1 SGHDN, CDR2 FVKESK. CDR3 residues: CASSLRQDNSPLHF. The CDR3 bases are TGTGCCAGCAGCCTCCGACAGGATAATTCACCCCTCCACTTT.

This clonotype has just a few counts. The V and J genes are TRBV5-5 and TRBJ2-3; 12 bases line up with TRBD2. The CDR3 is 18 residues long. The germline gives CDR1 SGHKS, CDR2 YYEKEE (reference sequence). The J segment lost 0 bases and the V segment lost 1 base, leaving 6 bases of the junction unmatched. The CDR3 here is CASSLRLAGDTSTDTQYF. The CDR3 DNA is TGTGCCAGCAGCTTGAGACTAGCGGGGGACACTAGCACAGATACGCAGTATTTT. Complete variable domain (other parts from reference TRBV5-5 and TRBJ2-3): DAGVTQSPTHLIKTRGQQVTLRCSPISGHKSVSWYQQVLGQGPQFIFQYYEKEERGRGNFPDRFSARQFPNYSSELNVNALLLGDSALYLCASSLRLAGDTSTDTQYFGPGTRLTVL.

This rearrangement joins TRBV29-1 to TRBJ2-1; 9 bases line up with TRBD2. The CDR3 spans 15 residues. V shed 6 bases and J 5 bases; nucleotides not matched to a gene: 11. The germline gives CDR1 SQVTM, CDR2 ANQGSEA. In nucleotides, the CDR3 is TGCAGCGTGGACTATAGCGGGAGAGCGAACAATGAGCAGTTCTTC. Translation gives CSVDYSGRANNEQFF.

This chain links TRBV4-1 with TRBJ1-5; D is unclear. Germline values: CDR1 MGHRA, CDR2 YSYEKL. The ends were cut back, 0 bases at V and 3 bases at J, with 12 bases in the middle. This CDR3 is built from 16 residues. Written as DNA, the CDR3 is TGCGCCAGCAGCCAAGATCAATACAGAGACAATCAGCCCCAGCATTTT. This translates into CASSQDQYRDNQPQHF.

The chain couples TRBV2 to TRBJ2-5; TRBD2 is a possible D gene (5 bases). Germline CDR1 and CDR2: SNHLY and FYNNEI. V was pared by 5 bases and J by 2 bases, with 24 bases between. The CDR3 is 18 residues long. CDR3 sequence: CASSSKTGSSEKQETQYF. The CDR3 DNA sequence: TGTGCCAGCAGTTCCAAGACGGGAAGTAGCGAGAAACAAGAGACCCAGTACTTC.